This T cell receptor beta chain originates from a study of T cells in women clearing cervical HPV infection (dated by TCRdb to 2016 to 2019). In the study overall: The cases were 20 to 30 women with histologically confirmed HPV16-related CIN3 or worse, and 2 of those women had invasive cancers. Cases had a median age of approximately 32 years compared with approximately 40 for controls, and baseline characteristics showed no significant differences between the groups. Five blinded duplicates per group were added as quality controls, giving around 60 samples: 50 or so participants and roughly ten replicates. Since only a few of the women had HLA typing available, the possibility that HLA type was acting as a confounder could not be ruled out. Controls were 25 or so women whose single incident HPV16 infection cleared within 12 months without precancer or cancer developing. This exploratory proof-of-principle case-control study, nested within the Guanacaste HPV Natural History Study in Costa Rica, compared TCR repertoires among women with different cervical HPV16 outcomes. For cases, the median interval between lesion detection and blood sampling was over 130 days, with an interquartile range of about 85 to 210 days. Cases were matched to controls by age within five years and by the year the sample was collected. The parent cohort enrolled 10,000 or so women aged 18 or older in Guanacaste, Costa Rica, during about 1993 to 1994 and followed them for approximately seven years. Blood from cases was collected at the visit where the lesion was first found, while blood from controls was collected once the infection could no longer be detected.

Study-level results and caveats: CIN3+ cases had significantly higher TCR repertoire richness than controls across sequencing depths, but evenness did not differ between the groups. The cross-sectional design could not show whether the associations came before the infection or were a result of it, and neither effector/memory subsets nor HPV-specific T cells were isolated. Random forest classifiers that combined richness and V gene abundances separated cases from controls with an estimated AUC of approximately 0.78. Because the number of T cells in each sample was unknown, differences in richness could reflect differing T-cell content rather than repertoire biology.

Concerning this clone itself: Its antigen remains unidentified.

Every participant had a single incident cervical HPV16 infection, and prevalent HPV16 infections were excluded. Cervical HPV DNA was detected by MY09/MY11 PCR and genotyped by dot-blot hybridization. Approximately 16 mL of heparinized blood were centrifuged, and the buffy coat was split into aliquots, frozen at -30 degrees C, and then kept at -80 degrees C. QIAGEN kits were used to extract genomic DNA from buffy coat specimens. TCR beta CDR3 regions were amplified by multiplex PCR from an average of around 1,200 ng genomic DNA per sample using the immunoSEQ assay. The assay corrected primer bias using a complete synthetic TCR repertoire to establish an amplification baseline. Amplicons were sequenced on the Illumina platform. Regarding the original processing steps: Error correction of the sequences involved clustering with frequency ratios plus a modified nearest-neighbor algorithm, after which the sequences were analyzed in the immunoSEQ Analyzer using IMGT gene definitions. At each rarefaction depth, TCR richness and evenness were averaged across 20 rarefaction repeats, and samples with fewer sequences than that depth were excluded. V, D and J gene relative abundances were compared between groups with Wilcoxon rank sum tests, applying FDR correction. In the blinded duplicates, the intraclass correlation was 95.6% for TCR richness and averaged about 80% across more than 65 gene segments. Here the immuneACCESS table is served through TCRdb, limited to in-frame sequences with V and J called. Missing clones are a known gap in these copies; in checked studies unresolved V genes cover under half, and the rest lacks a known reason. The V and J calls and clone size come from that table; D and trimming were worked out from the DNA. This sample's table has entries for about 27,000 clones. The ten largest clones add up to roughly 11% of the sample.

The TCR comes from a woman aged 18 to 69 with a cervical HPV16 infection that either progressed to CIN3+ or cleared (not recorded which). The specimen was blood buffy coat.

Partial CDR3 DNA: TGTGCCAGCAGCTTGCTGTCTGACCAAGAGACC. Its amino acids are CASSLLSDQET. The whole CDR3 protein is CASSLLSDQETQYF. The sequence joins TRBV5-6 to TRBJ2-5; the D gene assignment is ambiguous. The read ends 3 residues shy of where the CDR3 ends; the end is completed using the germline J gene. From the cysteine through the phenylalanine, the CDR3 covers 14 amino acids. The DNA covers only part of the CDR3, 33 bases in frame from base 1. Taken from the germline V gene, the CDR1 and CDR2 loops are SGHDT and YYEEEE. Trimming takes 1 base from V and 0 bases from J, and the germline ends sit 7 bases apart. Reference TRBV5-6 and TRBJ2-5 proteins supply the regions before and after the CDR3; the full variable domain is: DAGVTQSPTHLIKTRGQQVTLRCSPKSGHDTVSWYQQALGQGPQFIFQYYEEEERQRGNFPDRFSGHQFPNYSSELNVNALLLGDSALYLCASSLLSDQETQYFGPGTRLLVL.